This note documents a single TCR beta chain sequence. V was pared by 7 bases and J by 5 bases, with 7 bases of the junction left unmatched. The CDR3 runs 14 residues. CDR1 SNHLY and CDR2 FYNNEI come from the germline V gene. As processed by the authors: Scientists estimated how many nucleated cells there were by amplifying reference gene primers. TCRdb keeps only in-frame clones here, not all; method: immunoSEQ multiplex PCR. Clone size and V and J calls were adopted from that table, with D and trimming inferred from the DNA. The sample has 190,000 or so clones; approximately 80% are singletons. This sample was taken from a study of blood T cell repertoires in COVID-19. Study at large: Samples representing acute and convalescent COVID-19 were sourced from the United States, Italy and Spain. T cells, B-cell-depleted T cells, or PBMCs provided the cDNA or gDNA that served as material.

The receptor was derived from a man aged 50 to 60 who had recovered from COVID-19. The chain uses TRBV2 and TRBJ2-2; 7 bases are shared with TRBD1. Source material: peripheral blood. The CDR3 coding sequence is TGTGCCAGCACAAAAAACAGGGGAACCGGGGAGCTGTTTTTT. It translates to CASTKNRGTGELFF. Variable domain in full (rest from reference TRBV2 and TRBJ2-2): EPEVTQTPSHQVTQMGQEVILRCVPISNHLYFYWYRQILGQKVEFLVSFYNNEISEKSEIFDDQFSVERPDGSNFTLKIRSTKLEDSAMYFCASTKNRGTGELFFGEGSRLTVL.